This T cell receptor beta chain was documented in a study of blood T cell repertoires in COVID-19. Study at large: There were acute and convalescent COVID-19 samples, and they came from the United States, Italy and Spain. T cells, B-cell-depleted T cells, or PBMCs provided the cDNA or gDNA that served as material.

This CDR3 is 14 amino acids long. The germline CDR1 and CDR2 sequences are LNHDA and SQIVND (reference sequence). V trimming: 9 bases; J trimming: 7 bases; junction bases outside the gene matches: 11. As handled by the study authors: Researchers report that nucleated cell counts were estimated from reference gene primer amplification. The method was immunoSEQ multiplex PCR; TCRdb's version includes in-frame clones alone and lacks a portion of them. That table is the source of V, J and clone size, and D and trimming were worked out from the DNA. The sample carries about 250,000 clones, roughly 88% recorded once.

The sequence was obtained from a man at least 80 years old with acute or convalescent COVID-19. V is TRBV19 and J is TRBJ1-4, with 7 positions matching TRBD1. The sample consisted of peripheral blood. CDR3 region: CASAVDRDGEKLFF. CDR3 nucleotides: TGTGCCAGCGCCGTCGACAGGGACGGTGAAAAACTGTTTTTT.